The rows below give T cell receptor beta chains drawn from one sample of a study of blood T cell repertoires in COVID-19. TCRdb's copy holds only in-frame clones and misses some; the assay was immunoSEQ multiplex PCR. The table lists around 310,000 clones, around 91% of them singletons. The specimen was peripheral blood. These receptors were taken from a woman aged 40 to 50 with COVID-19, enrolled during active disease. Both conserved end residues are trimmed from each CDR3. For some rows the clone size is stated as once, few or many, or as a class when expanded; others skip it.

.,TRBV9,TRBJ2-1,ASSISGGAYNEQF
once,TRBV28,TRBJ1-5,ASRVYGQGAGQPQH
once,TRBV27,TRBJ2-1,ASSLWGSGNNEQF
.,TRBV7-9,TRBJ2-2,ASSLLAGDTNTGELF
.,TRBV7-8,TRBJ2-5,ASSFGSSRAKETQY
.,TRBV7-2,TRBJ1-4,ASSRGQGGYEKLF
.,TRBV3-1/TRBV3-2,TRBJ1-1,ASSSGTGNTEAF
.,TRBV5-1,TRBJ2-2,ASSTEQGLGELF
.,TRBV7-2,TRBJ1-1,ASSFLRGVEAF
.,TRBV6-5,TRBJ2-1,ASSFGTSYEQF
.,TRBV4-2,TRBJ2-7,ASSQGPAEPSYEQY
.,TRBV5-1,TRBJ1-1,ASSLDWDRSTEAF
.,TRBV27,TRBJ1-5,ASSRAGTDVSQPQH
.,TRBV3-1/TRBV3-2,TRBJ2-1,ASSQGVAGGLNEQF
few,TRBV19,TRBJ1-1,ASKEQLHTEAF
.,TRBV24-1,TRBJ2-1,ATSDPSGTSYNEQF
.,TRBV7-3,TRBJ2-5,ASSFQGGSETQY
.,TRBV6-5,TRBJ1-3,ASSYSGGPGNTIY
once,TRBV13,TRBJ2-2,ASSLYHSNTGELF
.,TRBV5-6,TRBJ1-4,ASSLFSGLEKLF
.,TRBV9,TRBJ1-1,ASSGLRAEAF
.,TRBV7-9,TRBJ2-5,ASSAGSGGY
.,TRBV28,TRBJ1-3,ASSLPGRRAGNTIY
.,TRBV13,TRBJ2-1,ASSLGGDSTYNEQF
.,TRBV3-1/TRBV3-2,TRBJ2-7,ASSQVGGEQY
.,TRBV5-5,TRBJ2-2,ASSLVQIGAGELF
.,TRBV4-1,TRBJ1-1,ASSRRTGLRTEAF
.,TRBV5-4,TRBJ1-2,ASSYDRGHGYT
once,TRBV7-8,TRBJ1-1,ASSRRPEAF
.,TRBV30,TRBJ2-3,AWSGPSGGAPTDTQY
.,TRBV6-2/TRBV6-3,TRBJ2-6,ASSYRGLSGANVLT
.,TRBV3-1/TRBV3-2,TRBJ1-6,ASSQEASITPLH
once,TRBV7-2,TRBJ1-2,ASSLSGANYGYT
few,TRBV28,TRBJ1-6,ASSLRGSPLH
.,TRBV28,TRBJ2-1,ASQLNRGRATEQF
.,TRBV18,TRBJ1-2,ASSLADANYGYT
.,TRBV11-2,TRBJ1-1,ASSFQGDNTEAF
.,TRBV7-8,TRBJ1-5,ASSSPTGTGNQPQH
.,TRBV10-1,TRBJ1-1,ASSANRGPNTEAF
.,TRBV5-4,TRBJ1-1,ASSLRGTNTEAF
.,TRBV30,TRBJ1-2,AWRTPGQGNYGYT
.,TRBV4-3,TRBJ2-3,ASSRRTSGNSTDTQY
.,TRBV18,TRBJ1-3,ASSPLPGQVSGNTIY
once,TRBV9,TRBJ2-7,ASSALAGGYEQY
.,TRBV4-3,TRBJ1-2,ASSPGAGIFYGYT
.,TRBV7-9,TRBJ2-3,ASSLGPTDTQY
once,TRBV7-9,TRBJ1-5,ASSPQGASQPQH
once,TRBV4-3,TRBJ1-2,ASSQGLSGTYGYT
.,TRBV7-3,TRBJ2-7,ASSLTSGPSYEQY
.,TRBV18,TRBJ1-5,ASSPDRVNQPQH
.,TRBV10-3,TRBJ2-5,AISESTGGTGGETQY
.,TRBV4-3,TRBJ2-1,ASSGRGYPYNEQF
.,TRBV28,TRBJ2-1,ASSFRFGGVGNEQF
once,TRBV28,TRBJ2-7,ASSIWAGTGGWSEQY
.,TRBV11-2,TRBJ2-7,ASSLVSAASGRYEQY
.,TRBV13,TRBJ2-3,ASSITGGTDTQY